The rows below give T cell receptor beta chains drawn from one sample of a study of shared clonotypes between healthy human individuals. Assay: immunoSEQ multiplex PCR; the TCRdb copy retains only in-frame clones and omits some. Of more than 850,000 clones in the sample, approximately 80% were seen once. Input material: memory CD4+ T cells from PBMCs. These receptor sequences come from a man between 18 and 29 years old in good health. Some clones in this sample may be carry-over from other donors' samples. Each CDR3 is given with its conserved first and last residue. The D gene is left open where the match is weak. Expanded clones get a size class; other rows say once, few or many, or leave the size out.

d_gene | abundance | j_gene | v_gene | CDR3nt | CDR3aa
TRBD2 | NA | TRBJ2-1 | TRBV5-4 | TGTGCCAGCAGCCCGGGACTAGCGGGGTACAGCTCCTACAATGAGCAGTTCTTC | CASSPGLAGYSSYNEQFF
NA | NA | TRBJ2-3 | TRBV7-3 | TGTGCCAGCAGCCTATCGGCCCGCACAGATACGCAGTATTTT | CASSLSARTDTQYF
NA | NA | TRBJ1-2 | TRBV4-3 | TGCGCCAGCAGCCAAGACTATTCTAGAGCCGGGAGTGGCTACACCTTC | CASSQDYSRAGSGYTF
NA | NA | TRBJ2-2 | TRBV14 | TGTGCCAGCAGCCAAAATCCGTACCGGGAGCTGTTTTTT | CASSQNPYRELFF
NA | few | TRBJ2-7 | TRBV28 | TGTGCCAGCAGTTTTTCCAGGGGTCATTCCTACGAGCAGTACTTC | CASSFSRGHSYEQYF
NA | few | TRBJ2-3 | TRBV28 | TGTGCCAGCAGACCGCAGGCCACAGATACGCAGTATTTT | CASRPQATDTQYF
NA | few | TRBJ1-6 | TRBV28 | TGTGCCAGCAGGCCGGGTTCTTATAATTCACCCCTCCACTTT | CASRPGSYNSPLHF
NA | NA | TRBJ2-2 | TRBV29-1 | TGCAGCGACCCTGGACCCCCCTTGTCCGGGGAGCTGTTTTTT | CSDPGPPLSGELFF
NA | NA | TRBJ2-7 | TRBV20-1 | TGCAGTGCCCGGGCCGGGGGCGAGCAGTACTTC | CSARAGGEQYF
TRBD2 | NA | TRBJ2-2 | TRBV5-6 | TGTGCCAGCAGCCTCACCGTGGGGACTAGGGACACCGGGGAGCTGTTTTTT | CASSLTVGTRDTGELFF
NA | NA | TRBJ2-7 | TRBV5-1 | TGCGCCAGCAGCTTGGTTCAGGAGGAGCAGTACTTC | CASSLVQEEQYF
NA | NA | TRBJ1-1 | TRBV18 | TGTGCCAGCTCCCTCACCGACAGCAACACTGAAGCTTTCTTT | CASSLTDSNTEAFF
NA | NA | TRBJ2-2 | TRBV5-1 | TGCGCCAGCGGACCGGGACCACCGAACACCGGGGAGCTGTTTTTT | CASGPGPPNTGELFF
NA | NA | TRBJ1-1 | TRBV10-3 | TGTGCCATCAGCCGCGACCCGGGACAAAACACTGAAGCTTTCTTT | CAISRDPGQNTEAFF
TRBD2 | NA | TRBJ2-2 | TRBV6-4 | TGTGCCAGCAGGCTAGCGGTTGGCACCGGGGAGCTGTTTTTT | CASRLAVGTGELFF
NA | NA | TRBJ2-2 | TRBV6-5 | TGTGCCAGCAGTTACAGGGGTTACACCGGGGAGCTGTTTTTT | CASSYRGYTGELFF